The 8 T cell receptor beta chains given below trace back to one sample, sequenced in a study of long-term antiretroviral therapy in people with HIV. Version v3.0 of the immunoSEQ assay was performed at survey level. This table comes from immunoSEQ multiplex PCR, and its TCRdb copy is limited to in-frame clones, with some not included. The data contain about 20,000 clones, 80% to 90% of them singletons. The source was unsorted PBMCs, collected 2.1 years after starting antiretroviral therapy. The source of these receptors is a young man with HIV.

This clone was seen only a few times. The CDR3 DNA is TGTGCCAGCAGCCTCACCCTCGAAAAACTGTTTTTT. Residues: CASSLTLEKLFF. The chain carries TRBV6-6 and TRBJ1-4; D is uncertain. This CDR3 is built from 12 residues. In germline, CDR1 is MNHNY, CDR2 SVGAGI (reference sequence). Deletions cut 6 bases from V and 8 bases from J, with 10 bases between.

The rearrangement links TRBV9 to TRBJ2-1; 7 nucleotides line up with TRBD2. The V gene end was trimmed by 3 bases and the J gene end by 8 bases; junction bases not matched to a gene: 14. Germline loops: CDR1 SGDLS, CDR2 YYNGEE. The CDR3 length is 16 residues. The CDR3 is CASSGGPARELYEQFF. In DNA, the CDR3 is TGTGCCAGCAGCGGAGGACCGGCGCGGGAGCTCTATGAGCAGTTCTTC.

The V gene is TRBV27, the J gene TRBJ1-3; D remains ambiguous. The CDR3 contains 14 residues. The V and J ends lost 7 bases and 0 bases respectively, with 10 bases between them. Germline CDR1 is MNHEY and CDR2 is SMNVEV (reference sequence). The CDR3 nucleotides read TGTGCCAGCATGGGAAGGAGCTCTGGAAACACCATATATTTT. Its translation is CASMGRSSGNTIYF.

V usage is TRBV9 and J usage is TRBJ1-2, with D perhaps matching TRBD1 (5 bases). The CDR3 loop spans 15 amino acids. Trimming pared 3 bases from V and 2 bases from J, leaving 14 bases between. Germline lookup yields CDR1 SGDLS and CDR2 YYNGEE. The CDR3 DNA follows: TGTGCCAGCAGCGAGGGACCGATTTTAAACTATGGCTACACCTTC. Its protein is CASSEGPILNYGYTF.

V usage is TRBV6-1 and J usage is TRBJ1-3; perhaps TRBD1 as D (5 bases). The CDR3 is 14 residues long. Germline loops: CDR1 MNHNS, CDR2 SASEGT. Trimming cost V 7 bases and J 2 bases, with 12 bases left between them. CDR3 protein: CASNWGTTGNTIYF. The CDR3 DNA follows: TGTGCCAGCAATTGGGGGACGACTGGAAACACCATATATTTT.

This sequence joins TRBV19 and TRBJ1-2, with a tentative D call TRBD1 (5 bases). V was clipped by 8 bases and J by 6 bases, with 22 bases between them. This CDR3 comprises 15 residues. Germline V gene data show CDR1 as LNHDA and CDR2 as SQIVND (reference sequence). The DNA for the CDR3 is TGTGCCAGTGCCCGATACGGTGGGGGGTTCAATGGCTACACCTTC. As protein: CASARYGGGFNGYTF.

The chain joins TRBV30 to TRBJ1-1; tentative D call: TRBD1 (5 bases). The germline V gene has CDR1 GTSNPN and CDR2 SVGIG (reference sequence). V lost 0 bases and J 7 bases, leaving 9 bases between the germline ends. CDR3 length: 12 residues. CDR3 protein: CAWSVGGLEAFF. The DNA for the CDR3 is TGTGCCTGGAGTGTGGGGGGTCTTGAAGCTTTCTTT.

The CDR3 region is CASSLRRVTEPQHF. The CDR3 nucleotides read TGTGCCAGCTCCCTAAGGAGGGTTACAGAGCCCCAGCATTTT. V is TRBV18 and J is TRBJ1-5; D gene unclear. V dropped 6 bases and J dropped 8 bases, with 17 bases sitting between them. The CDR3 is made up of 14 amino acids. Per germline, CDR1 KGHSH and CDR2 LQKENI.